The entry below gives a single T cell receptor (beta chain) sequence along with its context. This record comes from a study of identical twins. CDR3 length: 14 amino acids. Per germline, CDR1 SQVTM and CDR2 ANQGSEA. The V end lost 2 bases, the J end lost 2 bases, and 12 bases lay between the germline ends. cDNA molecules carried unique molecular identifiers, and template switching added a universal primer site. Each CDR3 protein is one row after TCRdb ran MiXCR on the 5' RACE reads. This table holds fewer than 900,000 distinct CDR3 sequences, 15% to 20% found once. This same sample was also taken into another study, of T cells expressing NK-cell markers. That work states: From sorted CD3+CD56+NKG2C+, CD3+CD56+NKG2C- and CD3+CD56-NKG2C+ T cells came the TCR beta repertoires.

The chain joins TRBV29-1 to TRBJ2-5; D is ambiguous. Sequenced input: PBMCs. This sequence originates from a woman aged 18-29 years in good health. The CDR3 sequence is CSVEKAPPQETQYF. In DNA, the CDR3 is TGCAGCGTTGAAAAGGCACCACCTCAAGAGACCCAGTACTTC.